The 20 T cell receptor beta chains in this list originate from one sample, sequenced in a study of T-cell reconstitution after alpha-beta-depleted transplantation in children. Unique molecular identifiers were built into the TCRbeta library. TCRdb reanalysed the PCR reads using MiXCR and keeps one entry per CDR3 protein. The sample has more than 550,000 distinct CDR3 sequences; roughly a tenth are singletons. Here the sequenced sample was PBMCs from the stem cell graft donor, taken from the stem cell graft. Receptors originate from a human donor who donated a stem cell graft to a child with acute myeloid leukemia.

The chain employs TRBV7-9 and TRBJ1-1, with 7 bases matching TRBD1. The V and J ends lost 6 bases and 11 bases, in that order; junction bases with no gene match: 6. The CDR3 runs 11 residues. Germline V gene data show CDR1 as SEHNR and CDR2 as FQNEAQ (reference sequence). The DNA of the CDR3 is TGTGCCAGCAGTCCCGACAGGGACGCTTTCTTT. The encoded protein is CASSPDRDAFF.

The chain couples TRBV30 to TRBJ1-6; 7 bases line up with TRBD1. This CDR3 comprises 15 residues. The trim removed 4 bases at V and 5 bases at J, leaving 8 bases unmatched. Germline V CDR1 and CDR2: GTSNPN, SVGIG (reference sequence). The CDR3 sequence is CAWIRRDRDNSPLHF. The CDR3 DNA is TGTGCCTGGATCCGGCGGGACAGAGATAATTCACCCCTCCACTTT.

The chain is built from TRBV15 and TRBJ2-1, with D tentatively TRBD2 (5 bases). Germline assignment: CDR1 LNHNV and CDR2 YYDKDF (reference sequence). The CDR3 is 20 amino acids. V lost 3 bases to trimming and J lost 1 base, with 25 bases between them. This CDR3 reads CATSSPNVPSSPGSYNEQFF. CDR3 nucleotides: TGTGCCACCAGCAGCCCGAACGTCCCTTCCTCCCCGGGGTCCTACAATGAGCAGTTCTTC. Combining the CDR3 with reference TRBV15 and TRBJ2-1 gives the whole variable domain DAMVIQNPRYQVTQFGKPVTLSCSQTLNHNVMYWYQQKSSQAPKLLFHYYDKDFNNEADTPDNFQSRRPNTSFCFLDIRSPGLGDTAMYLCATSSPNVPSSPGSYNEQFFGPGTRLTVL.

This clonotype was recorded many times. CDR3 bases: TGTGCCAGCAGCCTCCCGGGGAGCTCCTATAATTCACCCCTCCACTTT. Translating it yields CASSLPGSSYNSPLHF. V usage is TRBV6-1 and J usage is TRBJ1-6, with D unresolved. The CDR3 totals 16 residues. Germline V lookup: CDR1 MNHNS, CDR2 SASEGT. V lost 6 bases, J lost 0 bases, and 12 bases lay in between.

This clonotype was counted between two and nine times. This chain uses TRBV3-1 with TRBJ2-1, with 14 bases identical to TRBD2. J gave up 10 bases and V 4 bases, and 6 bases lay outside the gene matches. CDR1 is LGHDT and CDR2 is YNNKEL in the germline V gene (reference sequence). The CDR3 totals 15 residues. The CDR3 loop reads CASSRGLAGAFEQFF. The CDR3 DNA reads as TGTGCCAGCAGCCGGGGACTAGCGGGGGCCTTCGAGCAGTTCTTC.

V is TRBV7-9 and J is TRBJ1-5; 12 nucleotides agree with TRBD1. The junction had 3 bases not matched to a gene; V was cut back by 0 bases and J by 3 bases. CDR3 length: 17 residues. The V gene's germline CDR1 is SEHNR and CDR2 FQNEAQ (reference sequence). The CDR3: CASSLAGTGGYNQPQHF. The CDR3 coding sequence is TGTGCCAGCAGCTTAGCGGGGACAGGGGGCTACAATCAGCCCCAGCATTTT.

This clonotype was counted ten times or more. The chain uses TRBV29-1 and TRBJ2-1, with D possibly being TRBD2 (6 bases). The CDR3 has 13 amino acids. Germline V gives CDR1 SQVTM, CDR2 ANQGSEA. The V gene lost 3 bases and the J gene lost 10 bases, with 16 bases spanning the gap. The chain's CDR3 is CSVEGLLVYEQFF. The CDR3 region has the DNA TGCAGCGTTGAGGGACTTTTAGTCTACGAGCAGTTCTTC.

The rearrangement uses TRBV7-9 and TRBJ2-7; either TRBD1 or TRBD2 may supply D (6 bases each). This CDR3 contains 15 residues. Trimming removed 2 bases from V and 5 bases from J, with 16 bases in between. The germline CDR1 and CDR2 sequences are SEHNR and FQNEAQ (reference sequence). CDR3 in DNA: TGTGCCAGCAGCTTACGGGGGCTAGCAAACCACGAGCAGTACTTC. As protein: CASSLRGLANHEQYF.

The rearrangement uses TRBV11-1 and TRBJ2-7; D is perhaps TRBD1 (5 bases). This CDR3 contains 13 residues. CDR1 is SGHAT and CDR2 is FQDESV in the germline V gene (reference sequence). V was clipped by 8 bases and J by 0 bases, with 11 bases between them. As DNA, the CDR3 is TGTGCCAGCTGTCGACAGATCTCCTACGAGCAGTACTTC. Translation: CASCRQISYEQYF.

V gene TRBV30 combines with J gene TRBJ2-7; either TRBD1 or TRBD2 may supply D (6 bases each). This CDR3 comprises 16 residues. Per the germline V gene, CDR1 is GTSNPN and CDR2 is SVGIG (reference sequence). Trimming cost V 5 bases and J 6 bases, with 26 bases left between them. DNA for the CDR3: TGTGCCTGGGACGGGGGCGGCCCCGGCACGACGCGCGAGCAGTACTTC. This codes for CAWDGGGPGTTREQYF.

Ten or more counts support this clonotype. The V call is TRBV28, the J call TRBJ2-5, with 16 bases aligning to TRBD2. This CDR3 comprises 19 residues. The junction had 17 bases not matched to a gene; V was cut back by 6 bases and J by 7 bases. Germline V gene sequence: CDR1 MDHEN, CDR2 SYDVKM. CDR3 region: CASRGLAGGPVKPRGTQYF. CDR3 DNA sequence: TGTGCCAGCAGGGGACTAGCGGGAGGGCCAGTTAAACCTCGGGGGACCCAGTACTTC. The full variable domain, with the rest looked up from reference TRBV28 and TRBJ2-5, is DVKVTQSSRYLVKRTGEKVFLECVQDMDHENMFWYRQDPGLGLRLIYFSYDVKMKEKGDIPEGYSVSREKKERFSLILESASTNQTSMYLCASRGLAGGPVKPRGTQYFGPGTRLLVL.

V gene TRBV7-8 combines with J gene TRBJ2-1, with 12 bases matching TRBD2. The CDR3 spans 15 residues. CDR1 is SGHVS and CDR2 is FQNEAQ in the germline V gene. With V trimmed by 2 bases and J by 10 bases, 6 bases remained unmatched. The CDR3 bases are TGTGCCAGCAGCTTACCTAGACTAGCGGGAGTGGAGCAGTTCTTC. Its translation is CASSLPRLAGVEQFF.

This clonotype was counted between two and nine times. V is TRBV6-2 or TRBV6-3 and J is TRBJ2-7, with TRBD2 matching over 7 bases. The CDR3 extends over 14 amino acids. With 6 bases clipped from V and 2 bases from J, the junction kept 7 bases outside the gene matches. Germline V gene sequence: CDR1 MNHEY, CDR2 SVGEGT. CDR3 nucleotide sequence: TGTGCCAGCAGCACCGAGCGGGGAACCTACGAGCAGTACTTC. Translating it yields CASSTERGTYEQYF.

This chain links TRBV18 with TRBJ2-3, with 10 bases aligning to TRBD2. From germline, CDR1 is KGHSH and CDR2 LQKENI. The CDR3 sequence is 18 residues long. The V segment lost 2 bases and the J segment 2 bases; nucleotides outside the gene matches: 10. CDR3 sequence: CASSPFTLAGVPTDTQYF. The CDR3 DNA sequence: TGTGCCAGCTCACCATTCACCCTAGCGGGAGTCCCCACAGATACGCAGTATTTT.

The sample holds many counts of this clonotype. The V call is TRBV6-5, the J call TRBJ2-3, with D possibly being TRBD1 (6 bases). Germline V gene data show CDR1 as MNHEY and CDR2 as SVGAGI. CDR3 size: 14 residues. With 5 bases removed from V and 2 bases from J, the gap between germline ends came to 11 bases. This CDR3 is CASSPRDNTDTQYF. In DNA form, the CDR3 reads TGTGCCAGCAGTCCCAGGGACAACACAGATACGCAGTATTTT.

The sample holds many counts of this clonotype. The genes are TRBV18 and TRBJ2-5; no clear D. V shed 8 bases and J shed 5 bases, with 12 bases lying between them. This CDR3 contains 12 residues. Germline CDR1 is KGHSH and CDR2 is LQKENI. This CDR3 reads CASSPRRETQYF. CDR3 sequence (DNA): TGTGCCAGCAGTCCAAGAAGGGAGACCCAGTACTTC.

In its sample, this clonotype ranks as medium-sized. The rearrangement uses TRBV29-1 and TRBJ1-2; 7 bases are shared with TRBD1. With V trimmed by 5 bases and J by 8 bases, 11 bases remained unmatched. CDR3 length: 13 amino acids. The V gene's germline CDR1 is SQVTM and CDR2 ANQGSEA. The CDR3 region has the DNA TGCAGCGTTTTGTTTACAGGGGTTGGAGGCTACACCTTC. This sequence encodes CSVLFTGVGGYTF.

This chain joins TRBV9 and TRBJ2-5; tentative D call: TRBD2 (8 bases). V lost 0 bases and J lost 5, with 20 bases in between. CDR1 SGDLS and CDR2 YYNGEE come from the germline V gene. CDR3 length equals 17 residues. The CDR3 coding sequence is TGTGCCAGCAGCGTAGCTAGCGGGCCCAGGGGGATGGAGACCCAGTACTTC. Amino acids: CASSVASGPRGMETQYF.

The sample holds a few counts of this clonotype. V gene TRBV6-1 combines with J gene TRBJ2-1; possible D gene TRBD2, 5 bases. Trimming pared 10 bases from V and 5 bases from J, leaving 12 bases between. The CDR3 totals 12 residues. Germline V gene sequence: CDR1 MNHNS, CDR2 SASEGT. CDR3 nucleotide sequence: TGTGCCACCCTTACTAGACACAATGAGCAGTTCTTC. It translates to CATLTRHNEQFF.

The chain uses TRBV19 and TRBJ1-1; TRBD1 might be the D (5 bases). CDR1 and CDR2 (germline): LNHDA, SQIVND (reference sequence). Between the trimmed V and J ends, which lost 4 bases and 1 base, there was a span of 10 bases. The CDR3 totals 14 residues. CDR3 in amino acids: CASSNQGWNTEAFF. As DNA, the CDR3 is TGTGCCAGTAGTAACCAGGGATGGAACACTGAAGCTTTCTTT.